This paragraph reports one TCR beta chain. The use of a sample-barcoded 5' primer and a J-beta primer mix characterized a second PCR of about 6 to 12 cycles. TCRdb re-called the 5' RACE reads with MiXCR, one entry per CDR3 protein. The sample lists about 1.4 million distinct CDR3 sequences, 45% to 70% occurring once. Total RNA extracted from each sample amounted to at least 5 micrograms. This specimen comes from a study of blood T cells in healthy people across ages. Sequencing used blood. This sequence was found in a man aged 18 to 30 in good health.

In nucleotides, the CDR3 is TGTGCCAGCACCCTAGGGGGGGGGAACATTCAGTACTTC. This sequence encodes CASTLGGGNIQYF. The chain uses TRBV7-2 and TRBJ2-4; D is possibly TRBD2 (7 bases). V was trimmed by 7 bases and J by 7 bases, leaving 14 bases between them. Germline loops: CDR1 SGHTA, CDR2 FQGNSA. The CDR3 has 13 amino acids.